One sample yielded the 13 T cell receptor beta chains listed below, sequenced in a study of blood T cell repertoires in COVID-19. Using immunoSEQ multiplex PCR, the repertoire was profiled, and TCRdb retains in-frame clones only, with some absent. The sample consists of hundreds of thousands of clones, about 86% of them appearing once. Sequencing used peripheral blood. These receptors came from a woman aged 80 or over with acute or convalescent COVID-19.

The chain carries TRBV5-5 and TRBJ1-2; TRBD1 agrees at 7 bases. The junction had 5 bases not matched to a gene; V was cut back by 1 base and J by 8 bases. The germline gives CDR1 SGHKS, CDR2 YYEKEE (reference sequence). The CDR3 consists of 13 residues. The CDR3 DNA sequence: TGTGCCAGCAGCTTGACAGGGGCAGGCGGCTACACCTTC. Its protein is CASSLTGAGGYTF.

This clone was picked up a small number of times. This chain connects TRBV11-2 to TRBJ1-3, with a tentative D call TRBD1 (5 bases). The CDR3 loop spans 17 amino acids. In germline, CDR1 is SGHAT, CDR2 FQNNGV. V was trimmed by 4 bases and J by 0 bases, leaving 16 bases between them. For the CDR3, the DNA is TGTGCCAGCAGCTCGGGGCGGGGCCTCCGCTCTGGAAACACCATATATTTT. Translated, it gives CASSSGRGLRSGNTIYF.

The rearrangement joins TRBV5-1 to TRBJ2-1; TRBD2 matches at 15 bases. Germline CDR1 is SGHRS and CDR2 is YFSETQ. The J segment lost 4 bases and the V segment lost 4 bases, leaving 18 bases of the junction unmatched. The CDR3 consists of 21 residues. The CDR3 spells CASSPRTSGGASLKIYNEQFF. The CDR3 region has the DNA TGCGCCAGCAGCCCCCGGACTAGCGGGGGGGCCTCCCTTAAAATATACAATGAGCAGTTCTTC.

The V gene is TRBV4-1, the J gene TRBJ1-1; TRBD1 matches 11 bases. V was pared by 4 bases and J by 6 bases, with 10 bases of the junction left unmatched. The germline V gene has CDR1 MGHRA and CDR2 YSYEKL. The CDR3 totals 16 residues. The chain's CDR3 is CASSRTGTGGLAEAFF. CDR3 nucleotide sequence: TGCGCCAGCAGCCGAACCGGGACAGGGGGGTTGGCTGAAGCTTTCTTT.

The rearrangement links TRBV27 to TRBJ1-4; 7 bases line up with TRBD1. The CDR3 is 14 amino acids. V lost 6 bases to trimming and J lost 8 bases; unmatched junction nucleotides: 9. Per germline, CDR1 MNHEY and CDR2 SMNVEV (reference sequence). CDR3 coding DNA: TGTGCCAGCAGAAAGGGGGCGCCGGGGGAAAAACTGTTTTTT. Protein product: CASRKGAPGEKLFF.

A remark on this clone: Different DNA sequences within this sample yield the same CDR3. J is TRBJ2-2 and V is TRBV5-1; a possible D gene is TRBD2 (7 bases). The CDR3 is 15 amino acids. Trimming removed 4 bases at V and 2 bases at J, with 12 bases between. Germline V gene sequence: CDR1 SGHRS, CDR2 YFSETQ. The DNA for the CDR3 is TGCGCCAGCAGCCCCCGGGGGGCCAACACCGGGGAGCTGTTTTTT. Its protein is CASSPRGANTGELFF.

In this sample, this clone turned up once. DNA of the CDR3: TGTGCCAGCTCAAATACACGATATGGCTACACCTTC. Protein product: CASSNTRYGYTF. The chain couples TRBV28 to TRBJ1-2; the D is unclear. Trimming shortened V by 8 bases and J by 5 bases, and 12 bases separated the two germline ends. CDR1 and CDR2 (germline): MDHEN, SYDVKM. The CDR3 spans 12 residues.

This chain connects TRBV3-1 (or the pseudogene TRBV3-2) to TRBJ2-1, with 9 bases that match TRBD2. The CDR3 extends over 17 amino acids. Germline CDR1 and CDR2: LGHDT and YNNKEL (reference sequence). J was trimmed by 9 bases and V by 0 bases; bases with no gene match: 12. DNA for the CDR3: TGTGCCAGCAGCCAAGATGTGCTAGCGGGGACTCGGGGTGAGCAGTTCTTC. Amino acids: CASSQDVLAGTRGEQFF.

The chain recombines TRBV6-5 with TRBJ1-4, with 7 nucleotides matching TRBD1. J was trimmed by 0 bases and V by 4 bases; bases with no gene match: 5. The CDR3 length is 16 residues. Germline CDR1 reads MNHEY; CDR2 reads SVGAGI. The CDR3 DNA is TGTGCCAGCAGTTCTCGACAGGGACCAACTAATGAAAAACTGTTTTTT. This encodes CASSSRQGPTNEKLFF.

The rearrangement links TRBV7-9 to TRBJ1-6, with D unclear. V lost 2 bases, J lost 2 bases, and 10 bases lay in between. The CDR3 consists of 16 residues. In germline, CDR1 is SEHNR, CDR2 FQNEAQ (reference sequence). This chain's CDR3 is CASSLTTGPYNSPLHF. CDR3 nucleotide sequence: TGTGCCAGCAGCTTAACGACGGGTCCCTATAATTCACCCCTCCACTTT.

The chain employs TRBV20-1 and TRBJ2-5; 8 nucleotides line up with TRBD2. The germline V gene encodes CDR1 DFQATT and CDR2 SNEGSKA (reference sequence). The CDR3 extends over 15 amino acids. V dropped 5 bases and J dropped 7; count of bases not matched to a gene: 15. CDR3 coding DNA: TGCAGTGCTGGTGTGGGGGGTAGCGGGGAGGGGACCCAGTACTTC. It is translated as CSAGVGGSGEGTQYF.

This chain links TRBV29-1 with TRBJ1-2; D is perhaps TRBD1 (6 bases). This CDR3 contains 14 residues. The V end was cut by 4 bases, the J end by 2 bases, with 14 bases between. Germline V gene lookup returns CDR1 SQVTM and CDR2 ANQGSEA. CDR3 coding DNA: TGCAGCGTTGGACCGGGACACGAGAACTATGGCTACACCTTC. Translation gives CSVGPGHENYGYTF. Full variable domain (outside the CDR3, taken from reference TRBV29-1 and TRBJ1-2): SAVISQKPSRDICQRGTSLTIQCQVDSQVTMMFWYRQQPGQSLTLIATANQGSEATYESGFVIDKFPISRPNLTFSTLTVSNMSPEDSSIYLCSVGPGHENYGYTFGSGTRLTVV.

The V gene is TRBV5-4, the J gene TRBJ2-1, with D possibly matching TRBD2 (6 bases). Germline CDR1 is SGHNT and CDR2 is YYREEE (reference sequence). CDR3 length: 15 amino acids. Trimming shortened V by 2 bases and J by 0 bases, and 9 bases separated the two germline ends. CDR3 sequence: CASSFGTDSYNEQFF. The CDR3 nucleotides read TGTGCCAGCAGCTTCGGGACTGACTCCTACAATGAGCAGTTCTTC.